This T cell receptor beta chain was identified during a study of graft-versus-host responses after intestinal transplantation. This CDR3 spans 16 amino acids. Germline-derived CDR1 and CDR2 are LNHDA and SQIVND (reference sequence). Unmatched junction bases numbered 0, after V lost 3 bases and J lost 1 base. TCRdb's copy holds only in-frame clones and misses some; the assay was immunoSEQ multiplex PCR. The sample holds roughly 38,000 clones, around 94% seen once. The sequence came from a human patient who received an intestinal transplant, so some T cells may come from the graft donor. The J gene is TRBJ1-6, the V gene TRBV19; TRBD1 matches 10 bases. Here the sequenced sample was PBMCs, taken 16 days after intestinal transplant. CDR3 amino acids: CASSMDRGSYNSPLHF. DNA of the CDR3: TGTGCCAGTAGTATGGACAGGGGGTCCTATAATTCACCCCTCCACTTT. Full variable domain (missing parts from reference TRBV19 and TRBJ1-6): DGGITQSPKYLFRKEGQNVTLSCEQNLNHDAMYWYRQDPGQGLRLIYYSQIVNDFQKGDIAEGYSVSREKKESFPLTVTSAQKNPTAFYLCASSMDRGSYNSPLHFGNGTRLTVT.